This is a list of T cell receptor beta chains from one sample in a study of identical twins. TCRdb independently ran MiXCR on the 5' RACE reads; one entry per CDR3 protein. Altogether some 600,000 distinct CDR3 sequences are present, just over 7% being singletons, with the ten largest covering around 1.6%. The same specimen was also included in a second study, on yellow fever vaccine responses in identical twins.

The specimen sequenced was PBMCs. Receptors originate from a woman under 30 in good health. Each CDR3 is given without its conserved first and last residue.

V: TRBV10-3
J: TRBJ1-1
CDR3: AISDKQTMNTEAF

V: TRBV12-3/TRBV12-4
J: TRBJ1-2
CDR3: ASSLSGTYGYT

V: TRBV29-1
J: TRBJ2-3
CDR3: SVFGRTGTGTDTQY

V: TRBV2
J: TRBJ1-1
CDR3: ASSAPGFEAF

V: TRBV10-2
J: TRBJ2-7
CDR3: ASKPGQGRYEQY

V: TRBV12-3/TRBV12-4
J: TRBJ1-1
CDR3: ASSLGLTEAF

V: TRBV5-1
J: TRBJ2-2
CDR3: ASSITRDSNTGELF

V: TRBV5-1
J: TRBJ2-4
CDR3: ASSMLAGENIQY

V: TRBV12-3/TRBV12-4
J: TRBJ1-5
CDR3: ASSRDRGNQPQH

V: TRBV2
J: TRBJ2-1
CDR3: ASTAVAGDGEQF

V: TRBV24-1
J: TRBJ2-7
CDR3: ATSDGTGAYEQY

V: TRBV3-1
J: TRBJ2-1
CDR3: ASSQDAIGAGRNEQF

V: TRBV6-2/TRBV6-3
J: TRBJ2-4
CDR3: ASSYWVRQGKGIQY

V: TRBV6-2/TRBV6-3
J: TRBJ1-6
CDR3: ASSYLQFKDSPLH

V: TRBV10-3
J: TRBJ1-5
CDR3: AISESRSYQPQH

V: TRBV6-2/TRBV6-3
J: TRBJ1-1
CDR3: ASSRISGTLNTEAF

V: TRBV27
J: TRBJ2-2
CDR3: ASSPGFWRGLF

V: TRBV4-2
J: TRBJ2-7
CDR3: ASSQGDSSSYEQY

V: TRBV5-6
J: TRBJ2-5
CDR3: ASSCEQTVRSPETQY

V: TRBV12-3/TRBV12-4
J: TRBJ2-1
CDR3: ASRIVGGNEQF

V: TRBV7-9
J: TRBJ2-1
CDR3: ASSLRLAGGNEQF

V: TRBV10-3
J: TRBJ2-6
CDR3: AISRVSPSSSGANVLT

V: TRBV29-1
J: TRBJ2-7
CDR3: SVETPLAGEEQY

V: TRBV2
J: TRBJ2-1
CDR3: ASSERVYNEQF

V: TRBV2
J: TRBJ1-5
CDR3: ASSEQGAPNQPQH

V: TRBV12-3/TRBV12-4
J: TRBJ1-5
CDR3: ASSPRSGQPQH

V: TRBV5-1
J: TRBJ2-3
CDR3: ASSLEVADTQY

V: TRBV24-1
J: TRBJ2-3
CDR3: ANSDSGTSGSVIDTQY

V: TRBV29-1
J: TRBJ1-1
CDR3: SVEVEYFRGTEAF

V: TRBV3-1
J: TRBJ2-4
CDR3: ASSLGPQNIQY

V: TRBV11-2
J: TRBJ1-4
CDR3: ASGRGQTSGTNEKLF

V: TRBV12-3/TRBV12-4
J: TRBJ2-7
CDR3: ASRGNPSSYEQY

V: TRBV9
J: TRBJ1-1
CDR3: ASSGTGDTEAF

V: TRBV20-1
J: TRBJ2-1
CDR3: SADGRYNEQF

V: TRBV11-2
J: TRBJ2-1
CDR3: ASSLLRVRSWPPDYNEQF

V: TRBV11-3
J: TRBJ2-1
CDR3: ASSLVPGAPYNEQF

V: TRBV20-1
J: TRBJ2-7
CDR3: SARVSTLEQY

V: TRBV7-9
J: TRBJ2-7
CDR3: ASSLTSSEQY

V: TRBV20-1
J: TRBJ2-7
CDR3: SASGSDSSLSYEQY

V: TRBV20-1
J: TRBJ2-5
CDR3: SARHTSVQETQY

V: TRBV7-6
J: TRBJ1-1
CDR3: ASSLRPHTEAF